This T cell receptor beta chain was identified in a study of CD8 T cells in Susac syndrome. When the RNA was reverse transcribed, random hexamers were used with an input of roughly 0.45 to 1 ug. TCRdb fed the immunoSEQ multiplex PCR reads into MiXCR, producing one record per CDR3 protein. The top ten hold 0.4% to 0.55% of the sample, which has over 65,000 distinct CDR3 sequences, 93% seen once. V lost 5 bases, J lost 6 bases, and 20 bases lay in between. There are 14 residues in the CDR3. In germline, CDR1 is DFQATT, CDR2 SNEGSKA (reference sequence). This clonotype was picked up one time. Sequenced sample: CD4+ T cells from PBMCs. The receptor comes from a human donor with Susac syndrome. The V call is TRBV20-1, the J call TRBJ2-7; D remains ambiguous. In DNA, the CDR3 is TGCAGTGCTCTTTCCCCCCTGCAGTCAGGCGAGCAGTACTTC. This sequence encodes CSALSPLQSGEQYF.